Below are 20 T cell receptor beta chains sequenced from a single sample in a study of blood T cell repertoires in COVID-19 (dated by TCRdb to between 2020 and 2021). The library was built by means of the immunoSEQ multiplex PCR assay. Imported from immuneACCESS, the table was reduced by TCRdb to in-frame sequences with V and J called. These copies leave out some clones; in studies compared against another copy, an unresolved V gene accounts for under half, and the cause of the remainder is not known. The sample table shows 200,000 to 250,000 clones, and approximately 82% are seen once. The ten top clones hold 3.5% to 4% of the sample. The specimen was peripheral blood. These receptors were taken from an elderly woman with acute or convalescent COVID-19.

The chain links TRBV4-2 to TRBJ2-1; TRBD2 agrees at 14 bases. CDR3 length: 16 residues. Germline V gives CDR1 LGHNA, CDR2 YNFKEQ. The V gene end was trimmed by 1 base and the J gene end by 8 bases; junction bases not matched to a gene: 4. The CDR3 protein is CASSQGTSGGWDEQFF. The CDR3 bases are TGTGCCAGCAGCCAAGGGACTAGCGGGGGGTGGGATGAGCAGTTCTTC.

The chain carries TRBV4-1 and TRBJ1-2, with a possible D match to TRBD1 (6 bases). From germline, CDR1 is MGHRA and CDR2 YSYEKL. The CDR3 loop spans 16 amino acids. The V end was cut by 1 base, the J end by 5 bases, with 17 bases between. CDR3 sequence reads: CASSQGGDRNFYGYTF. The DNA for the CDR3 is TGCGCCAGCAGCCAAGGGGGAGACAGGAATTTTTATGGCTACACCTTC.

CDR3 sequence reads: CASSPERQNTEAFF. CDR3 DNA sequence: TGTGCCAGCAGCCCGGAAAGACAGAACACTGAAGCTTTCTTT. This chain uses TRBV5-8 with TRBJ1-1; D unclear. Germline values: CDR1 SGHTS, CDR2 YDEGEE. The length of the CDR3 is 14 residues. The V gene lost 4 bases and the J gene lost 1 base, with 11 bases spanning the gap.

The CDR3 DNA sequence: TGTGCCAGTACCGCGGGGGGCGTAATGTCGGCTGAAGCTTTCTTT. It encodes CASTAGGVMSAEAFF. The genes are TRBV19 and TRBJ1-1, with D tentatively TRBD1 (6 bases). The germline gives CDR1 LNHDA, CDR2 SQIVND (reference sequence). The CDR3 contains 15 residues. Between the trimmed V and J ends, which lost 7 bases and 6 bases, there was a span of 21 bases.

This clone was recorded once. The chain uses TRBV2 and TRBJ2-4; a possible D gene is TRBD1 (6 bases). V was clipped by 3 bases and J by 1 base, with 7 bases between them. The CDR3 length is 14 residues. Germline V gene lookup returns CDR1 SNHLY and CDR2 FYNNEI. The CDR3 sequence is CASSDQGAKNIQYF. DNA for the CDR3: TGTGCCAGCAGTGACCAGGGGGCCAAAAACATTCAGTACTTC.

The sample holds a few counts of this clone. The rearrangement uses TRBV7-2 and TRBJ1-4; no firm D call. Per the germline V gene, CDR1 is SGHTA and CDR2 is FQGNSA. CDR3 length: 14 amino acids. The V and J ends lost 2 bases and 5 bases respectively, with 9 bases between them. In DNA, the CDR3 is TGTGCCAGCAGCTTAAGGTTGGAGAATGAAAAACTGTTTTTT. It encodes CASSLRLENEKLFF.

The chain combines TRBV7-2 with TRBJ2-1; 8 bases agree with TRBD2. Germline assignment: CDR1 SGHTA and CDR2 FQGNSA. The CDR3 runs to 15 residues. With 5 bases clipped from V and 5 bases from J, the junction kept 8 bases outside the gene matches. The CDR3 reads CASSRTGGPDNEQFF. Here the CDR3 DNA reads TGTGCCAGCAGCAGAACGGGGGGGCCGGACAATGAGCAGTTCTTC.

Only one count was recorded for this clone. V gene TRBV4-2 combines with J gene TRBJ2-7; 12 nucleotides match TRBD2. The CDR3 loop spans 16 amino acids. The V gene's germline CDR1 is LGHNA and CDR2 YNFKEQ. The ends lost 0 bases at V and 5 bases at J; junction bases unmatched: 5. Here the CDR3 reads CASSQDSSGGVNEQYF. In DNA form, the CDR3 reads TGTGCCAGCAGCCAAGATTCTAGCGGGGGGGTGAACGAGCAGTACTTC.

Details on this clone: One end of the junction varies from germline; a read error may be responsible. This chain connects TRBV7-6 to TRBJ1-3; tentatively, D is TRBD1 (6 bases). Germline lookup yields CDR1 SGHVS and CDR2 FNYEAQ. This CDR3 is 16 amino acids long. The CDR3 sequence: CASTLGAGATGNTIYF. The CDR3 nucleotides are TGTGCCAGCACCTTAGGCGCAGGGGCTACTGGAAACACCATATATTTT.

V gene TRBV18 combines with J gene TRBJ1-2; 7 positions agree with TRBD1. V was pared by 6 bases and J by 4 bases, with 8 bases of the junction left unmatched. The CDR3 extends over 14 amino acids. CDR1 and CDR2 from the germline V gene are KGHSH and LQKENI. CDR3 sequence reads: CASSEGQSFYGYTF. The CDR3 coding sequence is TGTGCCAGCTCTGAGGGACAGAGTTTCTATGGCTACACCTTC. Complete variable domain (other parts from reference TRBV18 and TRBJ1-2): NAGVMQNPRHLVRRRGQEARLRCSPMKGHSHVYWYRQLPEEGLKFMVYLQKENIIDESGMPKERFSAEFPKEGPSILRIQQVVRGDSAAYFCASSEGQSFYGYTFGSGTRLTVV.

This clone was observed once. This rearrangement joins TRBV5-1 to TRBJ2-3, with 10 bases lining up with TRBD2. The CDR3 is made up of 15 amino acids. V lost 4 bases, J lost 4 bases, and 6 bases stayed unmatched. The germline gives CDR1 SGHRS, CDR2 YFSETQ. CDR3 in DNA: TGCGCCAGCAGCCAAAGCGGGGGGGCCCCAGATACGCAGTATTTT. It codes for CASSQSGGAPDTQYF.

This clone has a handful of counts. J is TRBJ1-5 and V is TRBV19; D gene ambiguous. V was pared by 5 bases and J by 6 bases, with 11 bases between. The CDR3 is made up of 13 amino acids. The V gene's germline CDR1 is LNHDA and CDR2 SQIVND (reference sequence). The CDR3 region is CASSEGSGQPQHF. CDR3 in DNA: TGTGCCAGTAGTGAGGGTAGCGGTCAGCCCCAGCATTTT.

The chain couples TRBV7-6 to TRBJ1-3; 9 positions agree with TRBD1. This CDR3 region has 16 residues. V shed 5 bases, J shed 0 bases, and the junction held 5 bases outside the gene matches. Germline V lookup: CDR1 SGHVS, CDR2 FNYEAQ. The CDR3 here is CASSPGQGRSGNTIYF. Written as DNA, the CDR3 is TGTGCCAGCAGCCCTGGACAGGGGCGCTCTGGAAACACCATATATTTT.

The chain links TRBV10-3 to TRBJ2-7; possibly TRBD1 for D (5 bases). The CDR3 extends over 13 amino acids. V dropped 4 bases and J dropped 1 base, with 8 bases sitting between them. Germline lookup yields CDR1 ENHRY and CDR2 SYGVKD. CDR3 residues: CAISGAGSYEQYF. The DNA of the CDR3 is TGTGCCATCAGTGGAGCAGGGTCCTACGAGCAGTACTTC.

The rearrangement links TRBV2 to TRBJ1-2; D might be TRBD1 (5 bases). The CDR3 length is 13 residues. Trimming took 5 bases from V and 4 from J, leaving 11 bases between them. Germline V gives CDR1 SNHLY, CDR2 FYNNEI. The CDR3: CASSRWGVYGYTF. DNA for the CDR3: TGTGCCAGCAGTCGATGGGGGGTCTATGGCTACACCTTC.

The rearrangement joins TRBV9 to TRBJ2-5, with 13 bases identical to TRBD2. Germline V gene sequence: CDR1 SGDLS, CDR2 YYNGEE. The CDR3 contains 16 residues. Trimming removed 3 bases from V and 7 bases from J; junction bases left unmatched: 9. The CDR3: CASSAGTSGVLGTQYF. The DNA of the CDR3 is TGTGCCAGCAGCGCGGGGACTAGCGGGGTGTTGGGGACCCAGTACTTC. Filled out from reference TRBV9 and TRBJ2-5, the complete variable domain reads DSGVTQTPKHLITATGQRVTLRCSPRSGDLSVYWYQQSLDQGLQFLIQYYNGEERAKGNILERFSAQQFPDLHSELNLSSLELGDSALYFCASSAGTSGVLGTQYFGPGTRLLVL.

The chain links TRBV6-5 to TRBJ2-7; D gene unclear. There are 13 residues in the CDR3. The V gene lost 2 bases and the J gene lost 6 bases, with 11 bases spanning the gap. Per the germline V gene, CDR1 is MNHEY and CDR2 is SVGAGI. The CDR3 coding sequence is TGTGCCAGCAGTTACCTGACCACGGGCGAGCAGTACTTC. Protein: CASSYLTTGEQYF.

This chain connects TRBV19 to TRBJ2-5; D is perhaps TRBD2 (5 bases). Between the trimmed V and J ends, which lost 5 bases and 5 bases, there was a span of 18 bases. The V gene's germline CDR1 is LNHDA and CDR2 SQIVND (reference sequence). The CDR3 has 15 residues. The CDR3 sequence is CASSPREGEAETQYF. The CDR3 DNA reads TGTGCCAGTAGTCCCCGGGAAGGAGAAGCCGAGACCCAGTACTTC.

The V call is TRBV5-4, the J call TRBJ2-5; the match to TRBD1 covers 7 bases. The germline CDR1 and CDR2 sequences are SGHNT and YYREEE (reference sequence). J lost 2 bases, V lost 4 bases, and 5 bases had no gene match. This CDR3 has 14 residues. In DNA, the CDR3 is TGTGCCAGCAGCGTACAGGGGTATCAAGAGACCCAGTACTTC. This encodes CASSVQGYQETQYF.

The gene calls are TRBV27 and TRBJ1-2; 9 bases align to TRBD1. Germline lookup yields CDR1 MNHEY and CDR2 SMNVEV (reference sequence). V dropped 3 bases and J dropped 6; count of bases not matched to a gene: 8. The CDR3 consists of 15 residues. The CDR3 coding sequence is TGTGCCAGCAGTTTCATACCCCGGGACAGGGATGGCTACACCTTC. Translation: CASSFIPRDRDGYTF.